The rows below give T cell receptor beta chains drawn from one sample of a study of T cell changes during pregnancy in multiple sclerosis. Sequencing was performed with immunoSEQ multiplex PCR; in TCRdb, only in-frame clones are kept and a portion is missing. The table shows around 50,000 clones, with around 93% occurring only once. Specimen: CD4+ T cells from peripheral blood mononuclear cells, collected after pregnancy. The receptors stem from a female donor in good health, enrolled as a control in a pregnancy study. Both conserved end residues are part of each CDR3. A D gene is named only where the DNA matches it firmly. The size field is filled for only some rows; it gives once, few, many or a size class.

D	V	J	length	size	DNA	CDR3
.	TRBV27	TRBJ1-6	12	.	TGTGCCAGCAGTTTCAGTAATTCACCCCTCCACTTT	CASSFSNSPLHF
TRBD1	TRBV9	TRBJ1-5	14	.	TGTGCCAGCAGCGCTCAGGGGGCGGGTCAGCCCCAGCATTTT	CASSAQGAGQPQHF
.	TRBV7-9	TRBJ2-7	14	.	TGTGCCAGCAGAAACAACCCCCAGGGTTACGAGCAGTACTTC	CASRNNPQGYEQYF
TRBD1	TRBV5-6	TRBJ2-1	15	.	TGTGCCAGCAGCTCAGGGACAGGGCTTTACAATGAGCAGTTCTTC	CASSSGTGLYNEQFF
TRBD1	TRBV11-2	TRBJ1-6	16	once	TGTGCCAGCAGCAGAGGGGGCCAGGACAGGGCCTCACCCCTCCACTTT	CASSRGGQDRASPLHF
TRBD2	TRBV5-4	TRBJ2-2	16	.	TGTGCCAGCAGCTTTTTTGCGGGGGGGCTTACCGGGGAGCTGTTTTTT	CASSFFAGGLTGELFF
TRBD1	TRBV7-2	TRBJ1-5	14	few	TGTGCCAGCACTTTCCGGGACAGTAATCAGCCCCAGCATTTT	CASTFRDSNQPQHF
TRBD1	TRBV19	TRBJ2-3	16	.	TGTGCCAGTTCCGCCTCAGGGGGCTCCCCGACAGATACGCAGTATTTT	CASSASGGSPTDTQYF
.	TRBV10-3	TRBJ2-5	14	.	TGTGCCATCAGTGATGGGAGGGGGCAAGAGACCCAGTACTTC	CAISDGRGQETQYF
.	TRBV7-9	TRBJ1-1	13	.	TGTGCCAGCAGCTTAGCGCGGCGAGCTGAAGCTTTCTTT	CASSLARRAEAFF
TRBD1	TRBV29-1	TRBJ2-1	13	.	TGCAGCGGAGGGGGACAGGGATACAATGAGCAGTTCTTC	CSGGGQGYNEQFF
.	TRBV27	TRBJ1-4	13	.	TGTGCCAGCAGTTTCTCCACGGTGGAAAAACTGTTTTTT	CASSFSTVEKLFF
.	TRBV7-3	TRBJ2-1	15	.	TGTGCCAGCAGCTTGGGGCAGGCGAGTCGCAATGAGCAGTTCTTC	CASSLGQASRNEQFF
.	TRBV19	TRBJ1-3	14	.	TGTGCCAGTAGTAAGCGAACCTCTGGAAACACCATATATTTT	CASSKRTSGNTIYF
.	TRBV19	TRBJ1-5	16	once	TGTGCCAGTATCCAGCACAGTAGTACGGGCAATCAGCCCCAGCATTTT	CASIQHSSTGNQPQHF
TRBD1	TRBV7-2	TRBJ2-7	15	.	TGTGCCAGCAGCACCCCGGACAGGGGGCAGTACGAGCAGTACTTC	CASSTPDRGQYEQYF
.	TRBV7-9	TRBJ2-2	14	once	TGTGCCAGCAGCTTACAACAGCACACCGGGGAGCTGTTTTTT	CASSLQQHTGELFF
.	TRBV4-1	TRBJ1-2	14	.	TGCGCCAGCAGCCAACTCGAACTGACAAGCAGCTACACCTTC	CASSQLELTSSYTF
.	TRBV5-4	TRBJ2-7	13	.	TGTGCCAGCAGCCGGGACTTCTCCTACGAGCAGTACTTC	CASSRDFSYEQYF
TRBD1	TRBV18	TRBJ1-4	18	.	TGTGCCAGCTCACCTCGGACAGGGGGCGCCTCTACTAATGAAAAACTGTTTTTT	CASSPRTGGASTNEKLFF
.	TRBV27	TRBJ2-7	13	once	TGTGCCAGCAGTTTAATCCAGGGTAGCGAGCAGTACTTC	CASSLIQGSEQYF
TRBD1	TRBV18	TRBJ1-2	16	once	TGTGCCAGCTCACCACCAAACGACAGGGGGCTTTATGGCTACACCTTC	CASSPPNDRGLYGYTF
TRBD2	TRBV5-4	TRBJ2-3	15	once	TGTGCCAGCAGCGCGCCCAGCGGGGGGGCACGTACGCAGTATTTT	CASSAPSGGARTQYF
.	TRBV2	TRBJ2-7	12	.	TGTGCCAGCACAGACAGTCAGGGCGAGCAGTACTTC	CASTDSQGEQYF
TRBD2	TRBV25-1	TRBJ2-5	14	.	TGTGCCAGCGCCCCTGGGGGAGGGGTGGAGACCCAGTACTTC	CASAPGGGVETQYF
.	TRBV5-1	TRBJ2-2	16	.	TGCGCCAGCAGCTTGACTGGGGTTGCGGGCACCGGGGAGCTGTTTTTT	CASSLTGVAGTGELFF
.	TRBV7-7	TRBJ2-2	12	.	TGTGCCTCCACCGGGGGAACCGGGGAGCTGTTTTTT	CASTGGTGELFF
.	TRBV5-4	TRBJ1-2	15	.	TGTGCCAGCAGCTTGGTCAGGGCAGCTAACTATGGCTACACCTTC	CASSLVRAANYGYTF
.	TRBV7-9	TRBJ2-4	17	.	TGTGCCAGCAGTCAGCTCTACAGGGAAATAGCCAAAAACATTCAGTACTTC	CASSQLYREIAKNIQYF
TRBD1	TRBV12-5	TRBJ2-7	16	.	TGTGCTAGTGGTTTGGACCGGGACAGGGGCACCCACGAGCAGTACTTC	CASGLDRDRGTHEQYF
TRBD1	TRBV13	TRBJ1-2	15	.	TGTGCCAGCAGCTTCCTGGGACAGACAAACTATGGCTACACCTTC	CASSFLGQTNYGYTF
.	TRBV6-1	TRBJ2-2	13	.	TGTGCCAGCAGCCACAGTTTCACCGGGGAGCTGTTTTTT	CASSHSFTGELFF
.	TRBV5-4	TRBJ2-2	14	.	TGTGCCAGCAGCTTGGGACATCGAACCGGGGAGCTGTTTTTT	CASSLGHRTGELFF
.	TRBV1	TRBJ2-3	15	.	TGCACCAGCAGCCAAAGGGACTATAGCACAGATACGCAGTATTTT	CTSSQRDYSTDTQYF
.	TRBV27	TRBJ1-2	15	once	TGTGCCAGCAGTTTATATACCACGGGGAACTATGGCTACACCTTC	CASSLYTTGNYGYTF
.	TRBV9	TRBJ1-1	15	.	TGTGCCAGCAGCGCCTCAGGGGCCTCGTTTACTGAAGCTTTCTTT	CASSASGASFTEAFF
TRBD2	TRBV7-2	TRBJ2-7	15	.	TGTGCCAGCAGCACTCGAGTCGGGGGGGGCTACGAGCAGTACTTC	CASSTRVGGGYEQYF
.	TRBV18	TRBJ1-5	15	.	TGTGCCAGCTCAGTACAGGGTTATAGCAATCAGCCCCAGCATTTT	CASSVQGYSNQPQHF
.	TRBV6-6	TRBJ1-6	13	.	TGTGCCAGCAGTTACCAAGGGGATTCACCCCTCCACTTT	CASSYQGDSPLHF
TRBD2	TRBV7-3	TRBJ2-5	14	.	TGTGCCAGCAGCCGCGGGGGGGCCATGGAGACCCAGTACTTC	CASSRGGAMETQYF
TRBD1	TRBV5-6	TRBJ1-3	17	once	TGTGCCAGCAGCTTGGATTATAGGGACAGGGGTTTAGACACCATATATTTT	CASSLDYRDRGLDTIYF
TRBD1	TRBV6-6	TRBJ2-4	16	once	TGTGCCAGCAGTTACCCCGGGACAGGGGGCGCGAGAATTCAGTACTTC	CASSYPGTGGARIQYF
.	TRBV7-2	TRBJ1-1	15	.	TGTGCCAGCAGCATCGTAACGGGGGGGAACACTGAAGCTTTCTTT	CASSIVTGGNTEAFF
.	TRBV21-1	TRBJ2-7	18	.	TGTGCCAGCAGCGCTTCCCTAGCGGGGGGGCCTATCGCCTACGAGCAGTACTTC	CASSASLAGGPIAYEQYF
.	TRBV19	TRBJ2-3	13	.	TGTGCCAGTAGTATAGGGGGACATTCATACGAGTATTTT	CASSIGGHSYEYF
.	TRBV29-1	TRBJ1-1	13	.	TGCAGCGCCCGCTTGACAGAGAACACTGAAGCTTTCTTT	CSARLTENTEAFF
.	TRBV5-6	TRBJ2-5	13	.	TGTGCCAGCAACTCCGGGAGTCGAGAGACCCAGTACTTC	CASNSGSRETQYF
TRBD2	TRBV7-3	TRBJ2-2	20	.	TGTGCCAGCAGCTTAAACCCAGCGGGGGAATACATCGCGAACACCGGGGAGCTGTTTTTT	CASSLNPAGEYIANTGELFF
.	TRBV18	TRBJ1-2	15	.	TGTGCCAGCTCACCAGGCCAGGGGATTGGGAATGGCTACACCTTC	CASSPGQGIGNGYTF
.	TRBV4-3	TRBJ2-1	14	.	TGCGCCAGCAGCCACTTGGGCAGGAACAATGAGCAGTTCTTC	CASSHLGRNNEQFF
TRBD1	TRBV20-1	TRBJ1-2	11	.	TGCAGCTCGGACAGGGACTATGGCTACACCTTC	CSSDRDYGYTF
TRBD2	TRBV5-1	TRBJ2-5	17	.	TGCGCCAGCAGCGGGGGGGGTGTAGGGATGGTTCAAGAGACCCAGTACTTC	CASSGGGVGMVQETQYF
.	TRBV5-8	TRBJ1-5	13	.	TGTGCCGGTCAGGGCAGGGGCAATCAGCCCCAGCATTTT	CAGQGRGNQPQHF
TRBD2	TRBV7-2	TRBJ2-3	18	.	TGTGCCAGCAGCTTGGCCGTTCAAGCTAGCGGGGGGGCAGATACGCAGTATTTT	CASSLAVQASGGADTQYF
TRBD1	TRBV18	TRBJ1-2	13	.	TGTGCCAGCTCACAACAGGGGGACTATGGCTACACCTTC	CASSQQGDYGYTF
TRBD2	TRBV7-9	TRBJ2-7	14	few	TGTGCCAGCATCGGAACGGGGGGGCCGAACGAGCAGTACTTC	CASIGTGGPNEQYF
.	TRBV19	TRBJ2-7	13	.	TGTGCCAGTAGTAAGGGGAGGTCCTACGAGCAGTACTTC	CASSKGRSYEQYF